The 30 T cell receptor beta chains below come from one sample, sequenced in a study of CD8 T cells in ankylosing spondylitis. TCRdb ran MiXCR on the 5' RACE reads and lists one entry per CDR3 protein. This sample has fewer than 250,000 distinct CDR3 sequences, with roughly a third found just once. The sequencing sample was made of blood, either unsorted or a sorted T cell fraction (not recorded which). The source of these receptors is a male donor with ankylosing spondylitis or in good health (not recorded which).

The CDR3 region is CASSRSGSGRSYEQYF. In DNA, the CDR3 is TGTGCCAGCAGTAGATCAGGTTCAGGCCGCTCCTACGAGCAGTACTTC. The V gene is TRBV28, the J gene TRBJ2-7; D gene unclear. V was clipped by 5 bases and J by 0 bases, with 17 bases between them. Looked up from germline, CDR1 is MDHEN and CDR2 is SYDVKM. This CDR3 has 16 amino acids.

The V and J genes are TRBV12-3 or TRBV12-4 and TRBJ2-3; D is perhaps TRBD1 (5 bases). Trimming stripped 1 base from V and 5 bases from J, with 10 bases between. The CDR3 consists of 14 residues. The CDR3 here is CASSLGPGLDTQYF. In DNA form, the CDR3 reads TGTGCCAGCAGTTTAGGACCAGGGCTAGATACGCAGTATTTT.

The chain links TRBV20-1 to TRBJ2-7; D unresolved. Trimming left V 0 bases short and J 2 bases short, with 11 bases between. The V gene's germline CDR1 is DFQATT and CDR2 SNEGSKA (reference sequence). The CDR3 is 14 residues long. The CDR3 DNA reads TGCAGTGCTAGAGATCGTTCCAGCACCTACGAGCAGTACTTC. This gives the protein CSARDRSSTYEQYF.

This clonotype was counted a single time. The chain has TRBV7-6 and TRBJ1-1; D gene ambiguous. CDR1 and CDR2 (germline): SGHVS, FNYEAQ. CDR3 length equals 13 residues. V lost 5 bases and J 5 bases, leaving 12 bases between the germline ends. In DNA, the CDR3 is TGTGCCAGCAGCCCCCTGGAGAGGACTGAAGCTTTCTTT. Amino acid sequence: CASSPLERTEAFF. Together with reference TRBV7-6 and TRBJ1-1, the CDR3 gives the full variable domain: GAGVSQSPRYKVTKRGQDVALRCDPISGHVSLYWYRQALGQGPEFLTYFNYEAQQDKSGLPNDRFSAERPEGSISTLTIQRTEQRDSAMYRCASSPLERTEAFFGQGTRLTVV.

The V gene is TRBV4-1, the J gene TRBJ2-3; 12 bases line up with TRBD2. Germline V lookup: CDR1 MGHRA, CDR2 YSYEKL. V shed 4 bases, J shed 3 bases, and the junction held 8 bases outside the gene matches. The length of the CDR3 is 17 residues. CDR3 amino acids: CASSPGTSGLRTDTQYF. The DNA of the CDR3 is TGCGCCAGCAGCCCCGGGACTAGCGGGTTGAGGACAGATACGCAGTATTTT.

The chain has TRBV7-3 and TRBJ2-5, with D possibly TRBD1 on 7 matching bases. V lost 5 bases, J lost 5 bases, and 18 bases lay in between. The CDR3 loop spans 15 amino acids. Germline V gene sequence: CDR1 SGHTA, CDR2 FQGTGA. The CDR3 protein is CASSPTDRAGETQYF. DNA for the CDR3: TGTGCCAGCAGCCCCACCGACAGGGCGGGGGAGACCCAGTACTTC.

This chain joins TRBV28 and TRBJ2-7; 7 bases map to TRBD2. CDR3 length: 13 amino acids. CDR1 is MDHEN and CDR2 is SYDVKM in the germline V gene. V dropped 4 bases and J dropped 6; count of bases not matched to a gene: 6. CDR3 DNA sequence: TGTGCCAGCAGTTGGGCGGGGGTGCTCGAGCAGTACTTC. Its translation: CASSWAGVLEQYF.

This clonotype was found many times. The chain joins TRBV7-9 to TRBJ1-1; D not certain. Per the germline V gene, CDR1 is SEHNR and CDR2 is FQNEAQ (reference sequence). V shed 5 bases and J shed 3 bases, with 13 bases lying between them. The CDR3 has 14 amino acids. CDR3 sequence reads: CASSQLRGDTEAFF. The CDR3 nucleotides read TGTGCCAGCAGCCAACTGCGTGGGGACACTGAAGCTTTCTTT.

The CDR3 spells CASSFRDRGDEQFF. The CDR3 DNA reads TGTGCCAGCAGCTTCCGGGACAGGGGTGATGAGCAGTTCTTC. This chain joins TRBV7-9 and TRBJ2-1; 10 positions agree with TRBD1. The CDR3 is 14 residues long. CDR1 and CDR2 from the germline V gene are SEHNR and FQNEAQ (reference sequence). With V trimmed by 3 bases and J by 8 bases, 4 bases remained unmatched.

In its sample, this clonotype was seen a few times. This chain joins TRBV4-2 and TRBJ2-1, with 12 bases lining up with TRBD1. The CDR3 is 19 amino acids. From germline, CDR1 is LGHNA and CDR2 YNFKEQ. Unmatched junction bases numbered 10, after V lost 4 bases and J lost 0 bases. CDR3 nucleotide sequence: TGTGCCAGCAGCCGTTCCGGGACAGGGGGCTCACCCTCCTACAATGAGCAGTTCTTC. This encodes CASSRSGTGGSPSYNEQFF.

This clonotype was seen a few times. V gene TRBV20-1 combines with J gene TRBJ2-1, with 9 bases aligning to TRBD1. Unmatched junction bases numbered 4, after V lost 4 bases and J lost 0 bases. From germline, CDR1 is DFQATT and CDR2 SNEGSKA (reference sequence). CDR3 length equals 15 residues. The CDR3 coding sequence is TGCAGTGCTACCCCGGACAGGGGCTCCTACAATGAGCAGTTCTTC. Amino acids: CSATPDRGSYNEQFF.

This chain joins TRBV12-3 or TRBV12-4 and TRBJ1-2; 9 bases align to TRBD1. The CDR3 covers 15 residues. V gave up 4 bases and J gave up 3 bases; unmatched junction bases: 6. CDR3 coding DNA: TGTGCCAGCAGTTCCGGGACAGGGTTTGACTATGGCTACACCTTC. As protein: CASSSGTGFDYGYTF.

This chain uses TRBV5-1 with TRBJ2-3, with D maybe TRBD2 (5 bases). CDR3 length: 14 residues. Germline CDR1 SGHRS, CDR2 YFSETQ. Trimming removed 1 base at V and 1 base at J, with 7 bases between. The DNA of the CDR3 is TGCGCCAGCAGCTTGTTCGGGGGCACAGATACGCAGTATTTT. The encoded protein is CASSLFGGTDTQYF.

This chain joins TRBV9 and TRBJ2-7; D is ambiguous. V was clipped by 3 bases and J by 3 bases, with 10 bases between them. The CDR3 sequence is 13 residues long. Germline CDR1 is SGDLS and CDR2 is YYNGEE. The CDR3 bases are TGTGCCAGCAGCGCCGGGTCCGGCTACGAGCAGTACTTC. Translation gives CASSAGSGYEQYF.

The chain links TRBV11-2 to TRBJ2-2; 11 bases line up with TRBD2. The V gene's germline CDR1 is SGHAT and CDR2 FQNNGV. The CDR3 is 16 residues long. Germline trimming cut 4 bases from V and 7 bases from J; bases unmatched to any gene: 8. The CDR3 DNA is TGTGCCAGCAGCTACATAGCGGGGGGGCGTCTCGGGGAGCTGTTTTTT. It is translated as CASSYIAGGRLGELFF.

This clonotype has a handful of counts. The rearrangement joins TRBV9 to TRBJ2-1; weak D call: TRBD2 (6 bases). Germline CDR1 is SGDLS and CDR2 is YYNGEE. The CDR3 has 15 residues. The V end lost 3 bases, the J end lost 1 base, and 11 bases lay between the germline ends. The CDR3 DNA sequence: TGTGCCAGCAGCGAGAGACTAGTTTCCTACAATGAGCAGTTCTTC. This translates into CASSERLVSYNEQFF.

The chain uses TRBV12-3 or TRBV12-4 and TRBJ2-2; 8 positions agree with TRBD1. V was clipped by 6 bases and J by 5 bases; unmatched bases: 8. This CDR3 region has 15 residues. The CDR3 protein is CASSPNQGATGELFF. DNA of the CDR3: TGTGCCAGCAGCCCGAACCAGGGGGCAACCGGGGAGCTGTTTTTT.

This clonotype was detected once. This chain links TRBV5-1 with TRBJ2-2, with no clear D. The CDR3 spans 14 residues. Germline values: CDR1 SGHRS, CDR2 YFSETQ. Trimming left V 0 bases short and J 7 bases short, with 10 bases between. DNA for the CDR3: TGCGCCAGCAGCTTGGCCTTCGGGTTCGGGGAGCTGTTTTTT. This translates into CASSLAFGFGELFF. The full variable domain, rest sourced from reference TRBV5-1 and TRBJ2-2, is KAGVTQTPRYLIKTRGQQVTLSCSPISGHRSVSWYQQTPGQGLQFLFEYFSETQRNKGNFPGRFSGRQFSNSRSEMNVSTLELGDSALYLCASSLAFGFGELFFGEGSRLTVL.

The chain is built from TRBV20-1 and TRBJ1-5; no definite D call. V was trimmed by 6 bases and J by 2 bases, leaving 17 bases between them. The CDR3 contains 15 residues. The germline CDR1 and CDR2 sequences are DFQATT and SNEGSKA (reference sequence). Here the CDR3 DNA reads TGCAGTGCCACCGTAGAAGGTCGAGGCAATCAGCCCCAGCATTTT. Its protein is CSATVEGRGNQPQHF.

The chain joins TRBV11-2 to TRBJ2-7; 9 bases line up with TRBD1. The V gene end was trimmed by 5 bases and the J gene end by 6 bases; junction bases not matched to a gene: 2. Germline V gives CDR1 SGHAT, CDR2 FQNNGV. The CDR3 consists of 12 residues. The CDR3 loop reads CASSRDRAEQYF. The DNA of the CDR3 is TGTGCCAGCAGCCGGGACAGGGCCGAGCAGTACTTC.

There are many counts of this clonotype. The chain's CDR3 is CSAQRRDTEAFF. The CDR3 DNA is TGCAGTGCCCAAAGGCGGGACACTGAAGCTTTCTTT. V gene TRBV20-1 combines with J gene TRBJ1-1; D is unclear. The V end was cut by 6 bases, the J end by 3 bases, with 11 bases between. The CDR3 extends over 12 amino acids. The germline gives CDR1 DFQATT, CDR2 SNEGSKA (reference sequence).

This clonotype was seen only a few times. This sequence joins TRBV7-2 and TRBJ2-1; TRBD2 matches 10 bases. The CDR3 length is 13 residues. Germline lookup yields CDR1 SGHTA and CDR2 FQGNSA. J gave up 6 bases and V 7 bases, and 3 bases lay outside the gene matches. The CDR3 protein is CASTRTSGNEQFF. The CDR3 nucleotides read TGTGCCAGCACACGGACTAGCGGCAATGAGCAGTTCTTC.

In DNA, the CDR3 is TGCAGTGCAGGGACCCAGTACTTC. Protein: CSAGTQYF. The V call is TRBV20-1, the J call TRBJ2-5; D call uncertain. CDR3 length equals 8 residues. Trimming removed 6 bases from V and 7 bases from J, with 3 bases in between. Germline V gene sequence: CDR1 DFQATT, CDR2 SNEGSKA (reference sequence).

The chain couples TRBV21-1 to TRBJ2-7; TRBD2, the table's D call, lacks a check against the DNA. TRBV21-1 constitutes a pseudogene. This CDR3 has 15 residues. The CDR3 is CATSSPRDFFYEQYF. As DNA, the CDR3 is TGTGCCACCTCATCCCCACGGGACTTCTTCTACGAGCAGTACTTC.

The rearrangement uses TRBV5-6 and TRBJ2-7; perhaps TRBD1 as D (5 bases). CDR1 is SGHDT, CDR2 YYEEEE, per germline. This CDR3 is 12 amino acids long. The V gene lost 4 bases and the J gene lost 5 bases, with 10 bases spanning the gap. The CDR3, as DNA: TGTGCCAGCAGCGGGCCGGACAACGAGCAGTACTTC. This sequence encodes CASSGPDNEQYF.

This clonotype was seen a few times. This chain uses TRBV21-1 with TRBJ2-7; the table's D call TRBD1 went unverified against the DNA. TRBV21-1 is a pseudogene locus. The CDR3 contains 15 residues. CDR3 sequence reads: CASSKAWGSSYEQYF. The DNA of the CDR3 is TGTGCCAGCAGCAAGGCTTGGGGGTCTTCCTACGAGCAGTACTTC.

The chain links TRBV6-1 to TRBJ1-5; 7 nucleotides agree with TRBD1. V trimming: 7 bases; J trimming: 2 bases; junction bases outside the gene matches: 2. This CDR3 has 13 amino acids. Germline-derived CDR1 and CDR2 are MNHNS and SASEGT. The CDR3 DNA follows: TGTGCCAGCACCCAGGGGGGCAATCAGCCCCAGCATTTT. Protein product: CASTQGGNQPQHF.

This clonotype was found a few times. The chain has TRBV14 and TRBJ1-6; unclear D gene. Trimming cost V 0 bases and J 9 bases, with 12 bases left between them. CDR1 is SGHDN and CDR2 is FVKESK in the germline V gene. This CDR3 has 15 amino acids. The CDR3 region is CASSQDWRPTSPLHF. CDR3 in DNA: TGTGCCAGCAGCCAAGATTGGAGGCCTACTTCACCCCTCCACTTT.

The V gene is TRBV20-1, the J gene TRBJ2-7; D possibly corresponds to TRBD1 (6 bases). The CDR3 is 15 amino acids. The germline V gene has CDR1 DFQATT and CDR2 SNEGSKA (reference sequence). The V gene lost 5 bases and the J gene lost 0 bases, with 17 bases spanning the gap. The chain's CDR3 is CSAGTSDLISYEQYF. DNA of the CDR3: TGCAGTGCTGGGACATCTGATTTAATCTCCTACGAGCAGTACTTC.

This clonotype turned up a few times. The genes are TRBV20-1 and TRBJ2-2; D may be TRBD2 (5 bases). The CDR3 contains 15 residues. Trimming took off 2 bases at V and 7 bases at J, with 17 bases between the two ends. The germline CDR1 and CDR2 sequences are DFQATT and SNEGSKA (reference sequence). This CDR3 reads CSARSDRRWSGELFF. In DNA form, the CDR3 reads TGCAGTGCTAGATCGGACCGGAGGTGGAGCGGGGAGCTGTTTTTT.